The 7 T cell receptor beta chains below come from one sample, sequenced in a study of blood T cells in healthy people across ages. A second PCR, run for about 7 to 11 cycles, used a sample-barcoded 5' primer plus a J-beta primer mix. Using its own MiXCR run on the 5' RACE reads, TCRdb lists one record per CDR3 protein. The sample lists about 770,000 distinct CDR3 sequences; 44% were seen once. Material: blood. The source is a man aged 60 to 75 in good health.

The V gene is TRBV18, the J gene TRBJ1-2; 8 nucleotides agree with TRBD1. This CDR3 region has 15 residues. The V gene's germline CDR1 is KGHSH and CDR2 LQKENI. The V and J ends lost 3 bases and 4 bases, in that order; junction bases with no gene match: 7. CDR3 DNA sequence: TGTGCCAGCTCACCGGCGGGACAGGTGGGCTATGGCTACACCTTC. Translating it yields CASSPAGQVGYGYTF.

This clonotype was counted many times. The rearrangement joins TRBV7-2 to TRBJ1-2; D ambiguous. Germline CDR1 is SGHTA and CDR2 is FQGNSA. With 1 base removed from V and 8 bases from J, the gap between germline ends came to 8 bases. CDR3 size: 12 residues. The CDR3 here is CASSLVSRGYTF. CDR3 DNA: TGTGCCAGCAGCTTAGTTAGTAGGGGCTACACCTTC.

This clonotype was found many times. The gene calls are TRBV11-1 and TRBJ2-7; D uncertain. Trimming cost V 5 bases and J 4 bases, with 12 bases left between them. Germline loops: CDR1 SGHAT, CDR2 FQDESV (reference sequence). This CDR3 contains 13 residues. The CDR3 DNA is TGTGCCAGCAGCGCTCGTCTCATATACGAGCAGTACTTC. Translating gives CASSARLIYEQYF.

This clonotype was seen a few times. The J gene is TRBJ2-1, the V gene TRBV14; D remains unclear. The CDR3 has 16 amino acids. V was pared by 1 base and J by 8 bases, with 18 bases between. The germline V gene encodes CDR1 SGHDN and CDR2 FVKESK. CDR3 DNA: TGTGCCAGCAGCCAAGTCCTAGGACCCCCAAGGGATGAGCAGTTCTTC. This sequence encodes CASSQVLGPPRDEQFF.

The V and J genes are TRBV20-1 and TRBJ1-2; D is uncertain. Trimming removed 5 bases at V and 4 bases at J, with 11 bases between. The CDR3 spans 12 residues. Germline V gives CDR1 DFQATT, CDR2 SNEGSKA (reference sequence). The CDR3 region is CSAGESSYGYTF. The CDR3 DNA is TGCAGTGCTGGGGAGTCCAGCTATGGCTACACCTTC.

This clonotype was seen more than once but under ten times. The chain employs TRBV6-2 or TRBV6-3 and TRBJ2-1; 7 bases line up with TRBD1. There are 14 residues in the CDR3. After removal of 8 bases from V and 10 bases from J, the junction contained 14 bases not matched to a gene. Germline CDR1 and CDR2: MNHEY and SVGEGT. The CDR3 sequence: CASYGRTGLAEQFF. Written as DNA, the CDR3 is TGTGCCAGCTACGGACGGACAGGCCTAGCAGAGCAGTTCTTC.

Points on this clonotype: A much bigger clone sits one base away, suggesting this may be a read error. The gene calls are TRBV6-5 and TRBJ2-5, with 7 bases fitting TRBD2. Germline V gene data show CDR1 as MNHEY and CDR2 as SVGAGI. This CDR3 has 14 amino acids. DNA of the CDR3: TGTGCCTGCAGTTACTCGACTAGCTGGGAGACCCAGTACTTC. Protein sequence: CACSYSTSWETQYF.